This TCR beta chain was sequenced during a study of T cell repertoires in cytomegalovirus infection. Germline V lookup: CDR1 SGHTA, CDR2 FQGNSA. The CDR3 runs to 18 residues. The J segment lost 4 bases and the V segment lost 3 bases, leaving 11 bases of the junction unmatched. TCRdb fed the reads into MiXCR, producing one record per CDR3 protein. The table lists about 740,000 distinct CDR3 sequences, 35% of them singletons, with under 3.5% in the top ten. This clonotype was found a few times. The rearrangement links TRBV7-2 to TRBJ2-2; 10 bases agree with TRBD2. The receptor was isolated from a human donor in good health (CMV status not recorded). Some clones in this sample may be carry-over from other donors' samples. Input material: PBMCs. As DNA, the CDR3 is TGTGCCAGCAGCTTTAGGTTACAACTAGCGGGGTCCACCGGGGAGCTGTTTTTT. It codes for CASSFRLQLAGSTGELFF.